These T cell receptor beta chains were read from a single sample in a study of ipilimumab plus nivolumab after autologous stem cell transplantation. Repertoires were generated with immunoSEQ multiplex PCR, while TCRdb's copy carries only in-frame clones and drops some. The profile shows about 22,000 clones, 70% to 80% of them singletons. The sample was PBMCs, taken in a trial of ipilimumab plus nivolumab as post-transplant consolidation. These receptors were taken from a male donor with diffuse large B-cell lymphoma. Each CDR3 is given with its conserved first and last residue. Each record gives: J gene, clone size, V gene, D gene, CDR3 protein, CDR3 DNA. A D gene is named only where the DNA matches it firmly. Rows may omit the clone size; those that give it use once, few, many or a size class.

j_gene: TRBJ2-2
abundance: -
v_gene: TRBV27
d_gene: -
CDR3aa: CASSLGITGELFF
CDR3nt: TGTGCCAGCAGTTTAGGGATCACCGGGGAGCTGTTTTTT

j_gene: TRBJ2-5
abundance: -
v_gene: TRBV7-2
d_gene: -
CDR3aa: CASSLSQVETQYF
CDR3nt: TGTGCCAGCAGCTTAAGTCAGGTGGAGACCCAGTACTTC

j_gene: TRBJ2-7
abundance: -
v_gene: TRBV6-1
d_gene: TRBD1
CDR3aa: CASSERRTGLSVFEQYF
CDR3nt: TGTGCCAGCAGTGAAAGGAGGACAGGGCTTTCGGTTTTCGAGCAGTACTTC

j_gene: TRBJ2-7
abundance: -
v_gene: TRBV2
d_gene: -
CDR3aa: CASSDLLASDEQYF
CDR3nt: TGTGCCAGCAGTGACCTCTTGGCATCCGACGAGCAGTACTTC

j_gene: TRBJ2-5
abundance: -
v_gene: TRBV7-9
d_gene: -
CDR3aa: CASSSYLAVQETQYF
CDR3nt: TGTGCCAGCAGCTCCTATTTGGCGGTCCAAGAGACCCAGTACTTC

j_gene: TRBJ1-2
abundance: -
v_gene: TRBV5-6
d_gene: TRBD1
CDR3aa: CASSLFRDREVDGYTF
CDR3nt: TGTGCCAGCAGCTTGTTCCGGGACAGGGAAGTCGATGGCTACACCTTC

j_gene: TRBJ2-7
abundance: -
v_gene: TRBV13
d_gene: TRBD2
CDR3aa: CASSLDGGGFSYEQYF
CDR3nt: TGTGCCAGCAGCTTAGACGGCGGGGGGTTCTCCTACGAGCAGTACTTC

j_gene: TRBJ1-1
abundance: -
v_gene: TRBV27
d_gene: -
CDR3aa: CASSVQGFTEAFF
CDR3nt: TGTGCCAGCAGCGTACAGGGTTTCACTGAAGCTTTCTTT

j_gene: TRBJ2-7
abundance: -
v_gene: TRBV6-7
d_gene: -
CDR3aa: CASTELHPGQVYEQYF
CDR3nt: TGTGCCAGCACCGAACTACATCCGGGACAAGTTTACGAGCAGTACTTC

j_gene: TRBJ2-5
abundance: -
v_gene: TRBV11-2
d_gene: -
CDR3aa: CASSLGTPGNRVETQYF
CDR3nt: TGTGCCAGCAGCTTAGGTACACCGGGAAATAGGGTGGAGACCCAGTACTTC

j_gene: TRBJ1-2
abundance: few
v_gene: TRBV18
d_gene: -
CDR3aa: CASSPDSNYGYTF
CDR3nt: TGTGCCAGCTCACCGGACAGTAACTATGGCTACACCTTC

j_gene: TRBJ1-6
abundance: -
v_gene: TRBV15
d_gene: -
CDR3aa: CATSRPKSNSPLHF
CDR3nt: TGTGCCACCAGCAGACCGAAGTCTAATTCACCCCTCCACTTT

j_gene: TRBJ2-3
abundance: -
v_gene: TRBV7-2
d_gene: TRBD2
CDR3aa: CASSSQGGSTDTQYF
CDR3nt: TGTGCCAGCAGCTCCCAGGGAGGGAGCACAGATACGCAGTATTTT

j_gene: TRBJ1-3
abundance: -
v_gene: TRBV28
d_gene: -
CDR3aa: CASSLLVGGWGNTIYF
CDR3nt: TGTGCCAGCAGTTTATTGGTAGGGGGTTGGGGAAACACCATATATTTT

j_gene: TRBJ1-2
abundance: once
v_gene: TRBV7-6
d_gene: TRBD1
CDR3aa: CASSFPGGYGYTF
CDR3nt: TGTGCCAGCAGCTTTCCAGGGGGCTATGGCTACACCTTC

j_gene: TRBJ2-1
abundance: -
v_gene: TRBV5-1
d_gene: TRBD2
CDR3aa: CASSASGGVADEQFF
CDR3nt: TGCGCCAGCAGCGCTAGCGGGGGCGTGGCCGATGAGCAGTTCTTC

j_gene: TRBJ1-6
abundance: -
v_gene: TRBV7-2
d_gene: -
CDR3aa: CASSLDPGVTSPLHF
CDR3nt: TGTGCCAGCAGCTTAGACCCGGGAGTAACTTCACCCCTCCACTTT

j_gene: TRBJ2-2
abundance: -
v_gene: TRBV28
d_gene: -
CDR3aa: CASMWAVKNTGELFF
CDR3nt: TGTGCCAGCATGTGGGCAGTGAAGAACACCGGGGAGCTGTTTTTT